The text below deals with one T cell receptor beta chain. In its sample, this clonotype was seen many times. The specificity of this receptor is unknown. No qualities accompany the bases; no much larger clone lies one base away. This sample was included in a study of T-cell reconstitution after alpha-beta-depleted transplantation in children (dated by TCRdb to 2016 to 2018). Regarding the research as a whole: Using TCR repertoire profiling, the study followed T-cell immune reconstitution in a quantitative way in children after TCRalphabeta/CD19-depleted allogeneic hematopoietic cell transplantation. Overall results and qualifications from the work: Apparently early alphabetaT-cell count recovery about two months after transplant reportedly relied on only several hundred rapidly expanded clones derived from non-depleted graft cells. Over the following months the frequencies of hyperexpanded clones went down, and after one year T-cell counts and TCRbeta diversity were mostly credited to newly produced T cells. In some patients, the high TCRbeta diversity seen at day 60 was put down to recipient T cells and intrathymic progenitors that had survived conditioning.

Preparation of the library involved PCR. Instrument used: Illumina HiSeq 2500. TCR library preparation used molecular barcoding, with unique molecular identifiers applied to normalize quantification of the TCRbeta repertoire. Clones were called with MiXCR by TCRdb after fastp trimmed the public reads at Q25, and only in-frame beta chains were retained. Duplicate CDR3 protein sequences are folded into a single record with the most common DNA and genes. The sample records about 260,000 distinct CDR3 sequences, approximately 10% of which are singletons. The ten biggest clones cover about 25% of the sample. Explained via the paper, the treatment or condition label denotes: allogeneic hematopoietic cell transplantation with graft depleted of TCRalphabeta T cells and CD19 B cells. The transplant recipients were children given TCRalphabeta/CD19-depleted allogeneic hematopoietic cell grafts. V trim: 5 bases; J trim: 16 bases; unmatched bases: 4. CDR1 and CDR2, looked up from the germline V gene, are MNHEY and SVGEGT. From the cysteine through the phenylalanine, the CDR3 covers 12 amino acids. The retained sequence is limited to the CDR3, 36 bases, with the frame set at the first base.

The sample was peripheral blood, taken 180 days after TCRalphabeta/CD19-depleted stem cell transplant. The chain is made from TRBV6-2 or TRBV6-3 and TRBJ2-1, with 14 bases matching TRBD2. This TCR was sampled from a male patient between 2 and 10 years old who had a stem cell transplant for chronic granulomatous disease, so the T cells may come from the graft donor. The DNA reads TGTGCCAGCAGTACGACTAGCGGGGGGGTATTCTTC. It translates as CASSTTSGGVFF.